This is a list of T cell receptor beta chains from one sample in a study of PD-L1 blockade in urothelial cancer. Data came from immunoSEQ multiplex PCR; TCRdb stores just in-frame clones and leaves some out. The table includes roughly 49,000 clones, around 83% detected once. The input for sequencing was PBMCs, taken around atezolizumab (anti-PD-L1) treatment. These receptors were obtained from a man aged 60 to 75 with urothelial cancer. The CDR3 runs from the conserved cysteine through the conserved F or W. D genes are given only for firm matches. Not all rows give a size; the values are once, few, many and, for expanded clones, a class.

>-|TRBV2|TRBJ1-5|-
TGTGCCAGCGGGGGCCAGAGTAGCAATCAGCCCCAGCATTTT
CASGGQSSNQPQHF
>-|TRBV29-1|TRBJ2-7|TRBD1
TGCAGCGTTGCCGATATCGGACAGGCCAAGGGTGGCTACGAGCAGTACTTC
CSVADIGQAKGGYEQYF
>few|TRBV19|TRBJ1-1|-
TGTGCCAGTAGTATTTTCGCTGAAGCTTTCTTT
CASSIFAEAFF
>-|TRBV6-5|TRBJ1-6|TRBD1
TGTGCCAGCAGGGGACAGGGGGCAAGTAATTCACCCCTCCACTTT
CASRGQGASNSPLHF
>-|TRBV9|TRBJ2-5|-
TGTGCCAGCAGCGTATCGGCGGGGTCGGAGACCCAGTACTTC
CASSVSAGSETQYF
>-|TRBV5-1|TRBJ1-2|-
TGCGCCAGCAGCTTACCAGGAAACTATGGCTACACCTTC
CASSLPGNYGYTF
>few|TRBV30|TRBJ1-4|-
TGTGCCTGGAACAGAGCTAATGAAAAACTGTTTTTT
CAWNRANEKLFF
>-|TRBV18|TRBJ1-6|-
TGTGCCAGCTCATCTTCGGGGTATAATTCACCCCTCCACTTT
CASSSSGYNSPLHF
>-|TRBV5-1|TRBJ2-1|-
TGCGCCAGCAGCCGGAGACTAGTTACGCTCTCCTACAATGAGCAGTTCTTC
CASSRRLVTLSYNEQFF
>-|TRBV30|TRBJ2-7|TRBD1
TGTGCCTGGGCCCTTAGACAGGGATTCTCCTACGAGCAGTACTTC
CAWALRQGFSYEQYF
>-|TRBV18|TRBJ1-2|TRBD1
TGTGCCAGCTCACTCTCCGGGACAGGGTCCCCCCTTGGCTACACCTTC
CASSLSGTGSPLGYTF
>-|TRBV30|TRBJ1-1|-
TGTGCCTCAGGTGGGAGGGGGTTTGAAGCTTTCTTT
CASGGRGFEAFF
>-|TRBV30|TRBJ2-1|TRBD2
TGTGCCTGGAGTGGGCTAGCGGGAGCCCGTTCGAATAATGAGCAGTTCTTC
CAWSGLAGARSNNEQFF
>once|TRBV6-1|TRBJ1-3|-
TGTGCCAGCAGTGAATCGGGGTTCTCTGGAAACACCATATATTTT
CASSESGFSGNTIYF
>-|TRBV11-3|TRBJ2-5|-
TGTGCCAGCAGCCCTGGACCGGGGAGGGAGACCCAGTACTTC
CASSPGPGRETQYF
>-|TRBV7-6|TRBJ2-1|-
TGTGCCAGCAGCTCCCGCCCAGGGGGGAATGAGCAGTTCTTC
CASSSRPGGNEQFF
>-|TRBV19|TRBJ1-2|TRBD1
TGTGCCAGTAGTATAATGCAGGGGGCGTATGGCTACACCTTC
CASSIMQGAYGYTF
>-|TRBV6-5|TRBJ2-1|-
TGTGCCAGCAGTTACACAGTCTACTACAATGAGCAGTTCTTC
CASSYTVYYNEQFF
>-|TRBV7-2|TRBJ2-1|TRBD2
TGTGCCAGCAGCTTAGGGGGACTAGCGGGATACGATGAGCAGTTCTTC
CASSLGGLAGYDEQFF
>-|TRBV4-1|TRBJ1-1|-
TGCGCCAGCAGCCAAGCCTCTCCGGTGAACACTGAAGCTTTCTTT
CASSQASPVNTEAFF
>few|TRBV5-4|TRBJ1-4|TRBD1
TGTGCCAGCAGCGTGACAGGGGCGCAGGAAAAACTGTTTTTT
CASSVTGAQEKLFF
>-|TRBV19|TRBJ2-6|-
TGTGCCAGCCATTGGGGCCGCCCTCATCCTCCCTCTGGGGCCAACGTCCTGACTTTC
CASHWGRPHPPSGANVLTF
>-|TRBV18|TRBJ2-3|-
TGTGCCAGCTCCCAACTCCGGGGGACAGATACGCAGTATTTT
CASSQLRGTDTQYF
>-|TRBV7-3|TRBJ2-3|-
TGTGCCAGCAGTCCCAAGCGGATTAGCACAGATACGCAGTATTTT
CASSPKRISTDTQYF
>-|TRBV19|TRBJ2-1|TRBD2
TGTGCCAGTAGTATATTTCGGGCGGGAGGGCCTGCCGTCTACAATGAGCAGTTCTTC
CASSIFRAGGPAVYNEQFF
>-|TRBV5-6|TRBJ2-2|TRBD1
TGTGCCAGCAGCTTTGGACAGGGAGGCACCGGGGAGCTGTTTTTT
CASSFGQGGTGELFF
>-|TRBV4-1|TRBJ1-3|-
TGCGCCAGCAGCCAGCAGGGCTCTGGAAACACCATATATTTT
CASSQQGSGNTIYF
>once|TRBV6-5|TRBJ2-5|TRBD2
TGTGCCAGCAGTTACTCCCCGGGGGGTAGCGAGACCCAGTACTTC
CASSYSPGGSETQYF
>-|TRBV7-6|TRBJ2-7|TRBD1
TGTGCCAGCAGCTTAGCGTGGACAGGGGACTACGAGCAGTACTTC
CASSLAWTGDYEQYF
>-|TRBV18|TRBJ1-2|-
TGTGCCAGCTCACTGCCGGAGGGATCCCCCTACACCTTC
CASSLPEGSPYTF
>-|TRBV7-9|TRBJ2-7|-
TGTGCCAGCAGCTTCCCACGAGGGGACAACTACGAGCAGTACTTC
CASSFPRGDNYEQYF
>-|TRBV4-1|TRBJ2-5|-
TGCGCCAGCAGCCAAAATCGGGAGACCCAGTACTTC
CASSQNRETQYF
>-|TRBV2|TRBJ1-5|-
TGTGCCAGCAATGGGCCCAAAGATCAGCCCCAGCATTTT
CASNGPKDQPQHF
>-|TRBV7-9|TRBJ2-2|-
TGTGCCAGCGGGCTGGGGGCGCTGACCGGGGAGCTGTTTTTT
CASGLGALTGELFF
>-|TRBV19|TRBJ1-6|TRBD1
TGTGCCAGTAGTCTCAAGGGACAGGGCGGGAATTCACCCCTCCACTTT
CASSLKGQGGNSPLHF
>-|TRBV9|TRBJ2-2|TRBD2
TGTGCCAGCAGCGCTAGGGACGGGGGGTTCACCGGGGAGCTGTTTTTT
CASSARDGGFTGELFF
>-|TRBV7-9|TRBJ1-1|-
TGTGCCAGCAGCTACACAGTGAACACTGAAGCTTTCTTT
CASSYTVNTEAFF
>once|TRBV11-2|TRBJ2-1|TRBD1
TGTGCCAGCACCCGGACAGGGGCGGCCCATGAGCAGTTCTTC
CASTRTGAAHEQFF
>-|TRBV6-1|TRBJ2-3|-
TGTGCCAGCAGCCCAGGCACAGATACGCAGTATTTT
CASSPGTDTQYF
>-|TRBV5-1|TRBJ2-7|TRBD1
TGCGCCAGCAGTGTGGGACAGGGGGGTTACGAGCAGTACTTC
CASSVGQGGYEQYF
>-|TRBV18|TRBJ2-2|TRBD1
TGTGCCAGCTCACCATACACAGGGGAGAACACCGGGGAGCTGTTTTTT
CASSPYTGENTGELFF
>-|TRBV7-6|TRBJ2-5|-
TGTGCCAGCAGCTTAGCAACCGGGGTAGCTCAAGAGACCCAGTACTTC
CASSLATGVAQETQYF
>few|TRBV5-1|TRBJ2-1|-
TGCGCCAGCAACATGGGGGGATTCTCCTACAATGAGCAGTTCTTC
CASNMGGFSYNEQFF
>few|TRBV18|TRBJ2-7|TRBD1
TGTGCCAGCTCACCGAGGGACAGGGGTTACGAGCAGTACTTC
CASSPRDRGYEQYF
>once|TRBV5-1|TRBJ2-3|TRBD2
TGCGCCAGCAGCTTAACCTTTAGCGGGGTTAGCACAGATACGCAGTATTTT
CASSLTFSGVSTDTQYF
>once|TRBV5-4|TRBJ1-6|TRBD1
TGTGCCAGCAGCTTGGATTTATCAGGGGGATCACCCCTCCACTTT
CASSLDLSGGSPLHF
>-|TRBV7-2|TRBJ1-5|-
TGTGCCAGCAGCTTATCCAGTAGCAATCAGCCCCAGCATTTT
CASSLSSSNQPQHF
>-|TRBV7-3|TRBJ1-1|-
TGTGCCAGCAGCTTATCCTTGAACACTGAAGCTTTCTTT
CASSLSLNTEAFF
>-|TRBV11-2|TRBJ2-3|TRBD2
TGTGCCAGCAGCTCTGGACTAGCGGGGGGGGGCACAGATACGCAGTATTTT
CASSSGLAGGGTDTQYF
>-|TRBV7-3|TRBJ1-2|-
TGTGCCAGCAGCAACGGTAGATATGGCTACACCTTC
CASSNGRYGYTF
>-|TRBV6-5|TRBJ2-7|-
TGTGCCAGCGGAACGGACATCCCGCCCTACGAGCAGTACTTC
CASGTDIPPYEQYF
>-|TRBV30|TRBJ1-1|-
TGTGCCTGGACCTCAGGCTCCATGAACACTGAAGCTTTCTTT
CAWTSGSMNTEAFF
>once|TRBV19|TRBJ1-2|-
TGTGCCAGTAGTCTCGGTCGGGGGTGGGGCTACACCTTC
CASSLGRGWGYTF